This TCR beta chain is from a study of cytomegalovirus exposure and HLA in healthy donors. The CDR3 has 16 residues. Losses at the gene ends were 5 bases for V and 0 bases for J; bases not matched to a gene: 2. The V gene's germline CDR1 is SGHTA and CDR2 FQGNSA. A multiplex PCR was run with 60 Vbeta primers and 13 Jbeta primers. Clones were sequenced by immunoSEQ multiplex PCR, and TCRdb holds only the in-frame ones, with some missing. The sample has tens of thousands of clones, 78% seen once. Sequencing was done on a sample of PBMCs. This receptor was obtained from a man between 40 and 49 years old in good health and CMV-seronegative. V is TRBV7-2 and J is TRBJ2-1; 12 bases agree with TRBD2. The CDR3 spells CASSMTSGSSYNEQFF. DNA for the CDR3: TGTGCCAGCAGCATGACTAGCGGGAGCTCCTACAATGAGCAGTTCTTC.